This T cell receptor beta chain was sequenced during a study of shared clonotypes between healthy human individuals. Background on the study: Donors had three CD4 naive, three CD4 memory, two CD8 naive and one CD8 memory plate apiece. Study-level results: Non-shared clonotypes had lower generation probabilities than clonotypes shared by all four sorted-subset donors.

The CDR3 is 16 residues long. The junction had 8 bases not matched to a gene; V was cut back by 3 bases and J by 2 bases. Germline CDR1 reads LGHNA; CDR2 reads YSLEER. Replicate PCRs for sorted subsets used 200 ng DNA; this equaled about 30,000 T cell genomes. Repertoires were generated with immunoSEQ multiplex PCR, while TCRdb's copy carries only in-frame clones and drops some. The sample contains about 2.1 million clones, roughly 93% of which appear only once. Positive CCR7 selection of CD45RO-negative cells yielded the naive CD8 cells, and terminally differentiated effector memory CD45RA+ cells were excluded. This clone was picked up one time. What it binds is unknown.

The receptor's source is a man younger than 30 in good health. Some clones in this sample may be carry-over from other donors' samples. Material for sequencing was naive CD8+ T cells from PBMCs. The chain recombines TRBV4-3 with TRBJ1-2; 8 bases fit TRBD1. The CDR3 bases are TGCGCCAGCAGCCAGCAGTCAGGGGGCGACAACTATGGCTACACCTTC. Amino acid sequence: CASSQQSGGDNYGYTF.